This T cell receptor (beta chain) comes out of a study of shared clonotypes between healthy human individuals. On the study more broadly: A couple of women and a few men aged 18 to 49 served as donors.

Study findings and constraints: The donor pool, a small one, limited the genetic and exposure-history diversity represented. An effect of sequencing depth on clonotype sharing among donors was expected.

The CDR3 is 13 residues long. Germline-derived CDR1 and CDR2 are SNHLY and FYNNEI. With 8 bases clipped from V and 5 bases from J, the junction kept 8 bases outside the gene matches. Clones were read by immunoSEQ multiplex PCR, and TCRdb kept only the in-frame ones, dropping some. The sample yields about half a million clones, around four fifths seen once. Details on this clone: What it binds is unknown.

The TCR originated in a woman aged 40 to 55 in good health. Some clones in this sample may be carry-over from other donors' samples. The sample comprised PBMCs. The chain couples TRBV2 to TRBJ2-5, with TRBD2 matching over 7 bases. The DNA for the CDR3 is TGTGCCAGCGCAGGAGGGAGGGTGGAGACCCAGTACTTC. Translating it yields CASAGGRVETQYF.